The T cell receptor beta chain under discussion was sequenced for a study of blood T cell repertoires in COVID-19. At the level of the study: From T cells, B-cell-depleted T cells, or PBMCs came the material, which was cDNA or gDNA.

Trimming shortened V by 3 bases and J by 4 bases, and 10 bases separated the two germline ends. The CDR3 is 13 amino acids. CDR1 and CDR2 from the germline V gene are DFQATT and SNEGSKA (reference sequence). This clone has a single count. Each recovered donor of Cohort 3 presented with two negative PCRs, clearance, or symptom resolution. The assay was immunoSEQ multiplex PCR, and TCRdb's table has in-frame clones only and misses some. The repertoire has 320,000 or so clones, roughly 90% of them found once; the top ten carry roughly 5%. The sequence was obtained from a man aged 55 to 70 who had recovered from COVID-19. This rearrangement joins TRBV20-1 to TRBJ1-5; D gene uncertain. Sequencing used PBMCs or T cells enriched from blood (not recorded which). The CDR3 DNA follows: TGCAGTGCTAGTGCTGGAGGGAATCAGCCCCAGCATTTT. Its protein is CSASAGGNQPQHF.